These 6 T cell receptor beta chains were sequenced from one sample in a study of shared clonotypes between healthy human individuals. Assay used: immunoSEQ multiplex PCR; TCRdb lists only in-frame clones, some missing. The table has about 1 million clones, about three quarters seen once. The specimen sequenced was memory CD4+ T cells sorted from blood. Documented subset: CD45RA-negative fraction. The receptors here all came from a man younger than 35 in good health.

The rearrangement uses TRBV5-4 and TRBJ2-1, with D unresolved. Germline loops: CDR1 SGHNT, CDR2 YYREEE (reference sequence). The V gene lost 4 bases and the J gene lost 0 bases, with 11 bases spanning the gap. This CDR3 has 15 residues. This CDR3 reads CASSMVGSSYNEQFF. Written as DNA, the CDR3 is TGTGCCAGCAGCATGGTCGGTAGCTCCTACAATGAGCAGTTCTTC.

The chain is built from TRBV5-8 and TRBJ1-2; tentative D call: TRBD1 (6 bases). Between the trimmed V and J ends, which lost 2 bases and 0 bases, there was a span of 14 bases. The CDR3 is 16 amino acids. CDR1 is SGHTS and CDR2 is YDEGEE in the germline V gene. The CDR3 DNA follows: TGTGCCAGCAGCTTCGGGACAAAGTTAGCTAACTATGGCTACACCTTC. Translated, it gives CASSFGTKLANYGYTF.

The chain joins TRBV5-8 to TRBJ2-2; D call uncertain. This CDR3 has 11 amino acids. Germline lookup yields CDR1 SGHTS and CDR2 YDEGEE. The germline V and J ends were trimmed by 1 base and 8 bases, with 3 bases remaining between them. For the CDR3, the DNA is TGTGCCAGCAGCTTGTATGGGGAGCTGTTTTTT. Protein: CASSLYGELFF.

V and J are TRBV27 and TRBJ1-2; a possible D gene is TRBD1 (6 bases). The V and J ends lost 6 bases and 4 bases respectively, with 15 bases between them. The CDR3 totals 14 residues. Germline V gene lookup returns CDR1 MNHEY and CDR2 SMNVEV (reference sequence). The CDR3 DNA sequence: TGTGCCAGCAGGTCGGGACAAGCACTCTATGGCTACACCTTC. Protein: CASRSGQALYGYTF.

The V and J genes are TRBV2 and TRBJ1-6; 8 bases are shared with TRBD1. Trimming cost V 4 bases and J 7 bases; bases outside gene matches: 3. There are 14 residues in the CDR3. Germline V gene sequence: CDR1 SNHLY, CDR2 FYNNEI. CDR3 sequence reads: CASSATGVNSPLHF. Here the CDR3 DNA reads TGTGCCAGCAGTGCGACAGGGGTCAATTCACCCCTCCACTTT.

This clone was seen a single time. The chain combines TRBV19 with TRBJ2-2; possibly TRBD1 for D (6 bases). Germline lookup yields CDR1 LNHDA and CDR2 SQIVND (reference sequence). The CDR3 length is 15 residues. Between the trimmed V and J ends, which lost 5 bases and 5 bases, there was a span of 15 bases. DNA for the CDR3: TGTGCCAGTAGTCCCAGGGGATTGGGGACCGGGGAGCTGTTTTTT. Its protein is CASSPRGLGTGELFF.